This TCR beta chain was profiled in a study of blood T cells in healthy people across ages. A second PCR of about 7 to 12 cycles used a sample-barcoded 5' primer and a J-beta primer mix. TCRdb fed the 5' RACE reads into MiXCR, producing one record per CDR3 protein. The sample lists approximately 780,000 distinct CDR3 sequences; under 30% were seen once. This clonotype has only a few counts. The CDR3 contains 14 residues. Germline V gene sequence: CDR1 SGHVS, CDR2 FQNEAQ. With 1 base removed from V and 5 bases from J, the gap between germline ends came to 9 bases. The same data also contributed to another study, on T cells of mothers and their children. According to that study: In each mother, TCR beta CDR3 reads exceeded 9 million; in each child, they numbered approximately 3.3 million.

Specimen: blood. The receptor's source is a boy aged 5 to 17 in good health. This chain uses TRBV7-8 with TRBJ1-5; D is possibly TRBD1 (5 bases). DNA for the CDR3: TGTGCCAGCAGCTTAGGGGGGGTCCATCAGCCCCAGCATTTT. Translated, it gives CASSLGGVHQPQHF.